Sequencing of this TCR beta chain was carried out in a study of cytomegalovirus exposure and HLA in healthy donors. Study observations and caveats: Some highly shared sequence variants likely arose as a pipeline artifact. More clonal expansion characterized HLA-associated TCR beta chains than equally common others in a later analysis. Prediction of most subjects' HLA-A and HLA-B alleles by TCR beta sequences was reportedly accurate.

PCR used 60 Vbeta primers and 13 Jbeta primers. Clones were read by immunoSEQ multiplex PCR, and TCRdb kept only the in-frame ones, dropping some. Of tens of thousands of clones detected, 70% to 80% appear once; the ten largest clones hold less than 4%. The CDR3 covers 15 residues. Trimming shortened V by 2 bases and J by 3 bases, and 14 bases separated the two germline ends. Germline CDR1 GTSNPN, CDR2 SVGIG (reference sequence). At sampling all donors were nominally healthy, likely with unrecorded immune exposures. As for this clone: Its matching antigen is unknown.

Input material: PBMCs. The chain uses TRBV30 and TRBJ1-3, with a possible D match to TRBD1 (6 bases). The clonotype originates from a woman in her twenties or thirties in good health and CMV-seronegative. CDR3 amino acids: CAWSLRGLLGNTIYF. The CDR3 DNA is TGTGCCTGGAGTCTCAGGGGTCTTCTTGGAAACACCATATATTTT.